This TCR beta chain comes out of a study of blood T cell repertoires in COVID-19. About the study: Sources were T cells, B-cell-depleted T cells, or PBMCs; the material itself was cDNA or gDNA.

The table lists this clone with many counts. Under the authors' procedure: By means of reference gene primer amplification, nucleated cell counts were estimated. Some clones are missing from TCRdb's copy, which holds only in-frame ones; the method was immunoSEQ multiplex PCR. V and J calls and clone size are copied from that table; D and trimming were computed from the DNA. The sample includes about 160,000 clones, over 80% of them seen just once. The source of this sequence is a man aged 65 to 79 who had recovered from COVID-19. Material: peripheral blood.

CDR3 protein: CASSSTTGGSGNTIYF. Here the CDR3 DNA reads TGTGCCAGCAGTTCCACTACAGGGGGCTCTGGAAACACCATATATTTT. V is TRBV6-5 and J is TRBJ1-3, with TRBD1 matching 8 bases. V gave up 4 bases and J gave up 0 bases; unmatched junction bases: 5. The CDR3 contains 16 residues. The germline CDR1 and CDR2 sequences are MNHEY and SVGAGI.